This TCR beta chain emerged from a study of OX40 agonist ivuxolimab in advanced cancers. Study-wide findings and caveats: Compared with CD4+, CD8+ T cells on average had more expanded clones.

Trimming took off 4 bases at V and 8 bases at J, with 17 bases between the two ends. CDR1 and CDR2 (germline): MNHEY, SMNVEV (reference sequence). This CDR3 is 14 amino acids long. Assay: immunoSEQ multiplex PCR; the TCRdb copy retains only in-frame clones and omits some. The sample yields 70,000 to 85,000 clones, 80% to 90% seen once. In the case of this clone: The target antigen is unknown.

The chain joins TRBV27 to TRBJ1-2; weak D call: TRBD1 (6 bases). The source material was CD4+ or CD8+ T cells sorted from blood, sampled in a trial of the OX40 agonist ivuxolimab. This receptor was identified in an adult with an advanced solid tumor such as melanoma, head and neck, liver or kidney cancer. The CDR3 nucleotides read TGTGCCAGCAGTTGGGGTCAGGGGCTGGGAGGCTACACCTTC. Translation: CASSWGQGLGGYTF.